One sample yielded the 28 T cell receptor beta chains listed below, sequenced in a study of blood T cell repertoires in COVID-19. Sequenced by immunoSEQ multiplex PCR; TCRdb stores in-frame clones only, minus some. The sample gives about 70,000 clones, around 88% of which show up once; 16% is in the top ten. Sequenced: peripheral blood. Source of these receptors: a man aged 40-49 years with COVID-19, enrolled during active disease.

V gene TRBV7-9 combines with J gene TRBJ2-1; D possibly corresponds to TRBD2 (6 bases). Looked up from germline, CDR1 is SEHNR and CDR2 is FQNEAQ (reference sequence). This CDR3 has 15 amino acids. Trimming removed 3 bases at V and 0 bases at J, with 9 bases between. CDR3 sequence: CASSLEGISYNEQFF. The CDR3 bases are TGTGCCAGCAGCTTGGAGGGGATCTCCTACAATGAGCAGTTCTTC. Combining the CDR3 with reference TRBV7-9 and TRBJ2-1 gives the whole variable domain DTGVSQNPRHKITKRGQNVTFRCDPISEHNRLYWYRQTLGQGPEFLTYFQNEAQLEKSRLLSDRFSAERPKGSFSTLEIQRTEQGDSAMYLCASSLEGISYNEQFFGPGTRLTVL.

The chain carries TRBV6-5 and TRBJ2-3; TRBD2 aligns across 9 bases. Trimming at V came to 7 bases and at J to 3 bases, leaving 5 bases not matched to a gene. CDR3 length: 14 residues. CDR1 is MNHEY and CDR2 is SVGAGI in the germline V gene. The CDR3 nucleotides are TGTGCCAGCACTCAACTAGCGGGTACAGATACGCAGTATTTT. Its protein product is CASTQLAGTDTQYF.

This chain connects TRBV6-4 to TRBJ2-1, with 8 bases that match TRBD2. This CDR3 comprises 14 residues. CDR1 MRHNA and CDR2 SNTAGT come from the germline V gene. V lost 5 bases to trimming and J lost 5 bases; unmatched junction nucleotides: 5. The CDR3 DNA follows: TGTGCCAGCAGTTCGCTAGCGGGCAACAATGAGCAGTTCTTC. It codes for CASSSLAGNNEQFF.

This chain connects TRBV28 to TRBJ2-5; weak D call: TRBD2 (7 bases). The CDR3 runs 13 residues. Per the germline V gene, CDR1 is MDHEN and CDR2 is SYDVKM. Trimming took 8 bases from V and 3 from J, leaving 13 bases between them. The CDR3 loop is CASLRGPKETQYF. The CDR3 DNA reads TGTGCCAGCTTGCGGGGGCCCAAAGAGACCCAGTACTTC.

J is TRBJ2-2 and V is TRBV5-1; D is possibly TRBD1 (5 bases). The length of the CDR3 is 15 residues. The germline V and J ends were trimmed by 0 bases and 5 bases, with 11 bases remaining between them. Germline V gives CDR1 SGHRS, CDR2 YFSETQ. In DNA form, the CDR3 reads TGCGCCAGCAGCTTGGTAGGGGCGGAGACCGGGGAGCTGTTTTTT. It translates to CASSLVGAETGELFF. Full variable domain (outside the CDR3, taken from reference TRBV5-1 and TRBJ2-2): KAGVTQTPRYLIKTRGQQVTLSCSPISGHRSVSWYQQTPGQGLQFLFEYFSETQRNKGNFPGRFSGRQFSNSRSEMNVSTLELGDSALYLCASSLVGAETGELFFGEGSRLTVL.

The genes are TRBV3-1 (or the pseudogene TRBV3-2) and TRBJ1-1; tentatively, D is TRBD1 (5 bases). Germline CDR1 reads LGHDT; CDR2 reads YNNKEL (reference sequence). V was cut by 4 bases and J by 0 bases, with 18 bases left in between. This CDR3 has 17 residues. The CDR3 DNA reads TGTGCCAGCAGCCCCCCTCGTCGCGCGGGGCTGAACACTGAAGCTTTCTTT. This gives the protein CASSPPRRAGLNTEAFF.

The chain links TRBV19 to TRBJ1-6, with 7 nucleotides matching TRBD1. V shed 5 bases, J shed 10 bases, and the junction held 8 bases outside the gene matches. The length of the CDR3 is 14 residues. Germline V gene data show CDR1 as LNHDA and CDR2 as SQIVND (reference sequence). CDR3 in amino acids: CASSLGARGSPLHF. CDR3 nucleotides: TGTGCCAGTAGTCTAGGGGCCAGGGGGTCACCCCTCCACTTT.

The chain employs TRBV9 and TRBJ1-1; 7 positions match TRBD1. Per the germline V gene, CDR1 is SGDLS and CDR2 is YYNGEE. Germline trimming cut 2 bases from V and 0 bases from J; bases unmatched to any gene: 10. The length of the CDR3 is 17 residues. The CDR3 DNA follows: TGTGCCAGCAGCGTTCTAGGGGGCGGAAAAATGAACACTGAAGCTTTCTTT. It yields the protein CASSVLGGGKMNTEAFF.

The chain recombines TRBV12-5 with TRBJ1-2; no clear D gene. Germline CDR1 is LGHNT and CDR2 is FRNRAP. The germline V and J ends were trimmed by 0 bases and 0 bases, with 14 bases remaining between them. The CDR3 contains 17 residues. Here the CDR3 DNA reads TGTGCTAGTGGTTTGGTTGAGGGATCCGCAGCTAACTATGGCTACACCTTC. Its translation is CASGLVEGSAANYGYTF.

This clone came up a few times. The chain links TRBV19 to TRBJ1-1, with TRBD1 as a possible D gene (6 bases). The V and J ends lost 6 bases and 0 bases respectively, with 11 bases between them. Germline CDR1 is LNHDA and CDR2 is SQIVND (reference sequence). The CDR3 consists of 14 residues. DNA for the CDR3: TGTGCCAGTAGAAGGACAGAGATGAACACTGAAGCTTTCTTT. Protein sequence: CASRRTEMNTEAFF.

The rearrangement uses TRBV7-2 and TRBJ2-5; D perhaps matches TRBD2 (7 bases). CDR3 size: 16 residues. CDR1 is SGHTA and CDR2 is FQGNSA in the germline V gene. Trimming stripped 2 bases from V and 4 bases from J, with 17 bases between. Here the CDR3 reads CASSLPSGGGGETQYF. CDR3 DNA: TGTGCCAGCAGCTTACCTTCGGGGGGCGGGGGAGAGACCCAGTACTTC.

This sequence joins TRBV3-1 (or the pseudogene TRBV3-2) and TRBJ1-6; D remains ambiguous. Germline V gives CDR1 LGHDT, CDR2 YNNKEL (reference sequence). The germline V and J ends were trimmed by 4 bases and 6 bases, with 7 bases remaining between them. This CDR3 contains 13 residues. Here the CDR3 reads CASSLAVNSPLHF. The DNA of the CDR3 is TGTGCCAGCAGCCTGGCAGTTAATTCACCCCTCCACTTT.

The V gene is TRBV29-1, the J gene TRBJ2-6, with 7 bases identical to TRBD1. Germline assignment: CDR1 SQVTM and CDR2 ANQGSEA. CDR3 length: 17 residues. The J segment lost 0 bases and the V segment lost 4 bases, leaving 9 bases of the junction unmatched. The CDR3: CSVGIEGGLSGANVLTF. CDR3 in DNA: TGCAGCGTTGGAATCGAAGGGGGCCTCTCTGGGGCCAACGTCCTGACTTTC.

The gene calls are TRBV2 and TRBJ2-3; 7 bases are a match to TRBD2. Trimming took 5 bases from V and 2 from J; bases not matched to a gene: 7. CDR3 length equals 15 residues. Germline V gene sequence: CDR1 SNHLY, CDR2 FYNNEI. The CDR3 spells CASSSTSAHTDTQYF. The CDR3 DNA reads TGTGCCAGCAGTTCCACTAGCGCCCACACAGATACGCAGTATTTT.

The chain is built from TRBV5-4 and TRBJ2-3; D might be TRBD1 (5 bases). The germline V gene has CDR1 SGHNT and CDR2 YYREEE (reference sequence). The CDR3 sequence is 13 residues long. Trimming left V 2 bases short and J 3 bases short, with 7 bases between. The CDR3 reads CASSFQGTDTQYF. The CDR3 coding sequence is TGTGCCAGCAGCTTCCAGGGAACAGATACGCAGTATTTT.

The V and J genes are TRBV25-1 and TRBJ2-7, with D possibly TRBD1 on 5 matching bases. From germline, CDR1 is MGHDK and CDR2 SYGVNS. The CDR3 extends over 14 amino acids. Trimming took 5 bases from V and 4 from J, leaving 15 bases between them. This CDR3 is CASSWEGDRYEQYF. In nucleotides, the CDR3 is TGTGCCAGCAGTTGGGAAGGGGATCGGTACGAGCAGTACTTC.

This clone showed up just a few times. This rearrangement joins TRBV7-2 to TRBJ2-4; 16 nucleotides line up with TRBD2. This CDR3 region has 19 residues. The germline CDR1 and CDR2 sequences are SGHTA and FQGNSA. J was trimmed by 3 bases and V by 3 bases; bases with no gene match: 8. CDR3 sequence reads: CASSFPGLAGGPSKNIQYF. CDR3 bases: TGTGCCAGCAGCTTCCCGGGACTAGCGGGGGGGCCAAGCAAAAACATTCAGTACTTC.

The J gene is TRBJ2-1, the V gene TRBV15; D perhaps matches TRBD1 (5 bases). Trimming cost V 2 bases and J 5 bases, with 7 bases left between them. Per the germline V gene, CDR1 is LNHNV and CDR2 is YYDKDF (reference sequence). This CDR3 has 13 amino acids. The CDR3 DNA is TGTGCCACCAGCAGACGACAGCACAATGAGCAGTTCTTC. Its translation is CATSRRQHNEQFF.

The chain is built from TRBV6-5 and TRBJ2-1; 8 nucleotides agree with TRBD2. This CDR3 has 15 amino acids. Germline V lookup: CDR1 MNHEY, CDR2 SVGAGI. V shed 7 bases, J shed 4 bases, and the junction held 9 bases outside the gene matches. CDR3 bases: TGTGCCAGCAACGAGGCGGCGGGGGGATACAATGAGCAGTTCTTC. Translating it yields CASNEAAGGYNEQFF.

The V call is TRBV7-6, the J call TRBJ2-3; TRBD1 aligns across 8 bases. Looked up from germline, CDR1 is SGHVS and CDR2 is FNYEAQ. The CDR3 has 14 residues. Losses at the gene ends were 3 bases for V and 6 bases for J; bases not matched to a gene: 5. The CDR3: CASSFQGAGDTQYF. The CDR3 region has the DNA TGTGCCAGCAGCTTCCAGGGGGCTGGTGATACGCAGTATTTT.

The chain links TRBV20-1 to TRBJ2-5, with D perhaps matching TRBD1 (6 bases). Deletions cut 3 bases from V and 10 bases from J, with 12 bases between. The germline CDR1 and CDR2 sequences are DFQATT and SNEGSKA (reference sequence). The CDR3 has 11 amino acids. For the CDR3, the DNA is TGCAGTGCTAGGACAGGAGAGCTCCAGTACTTC. Translation gives CSARTGELQYF.

The rearrangement uses TRBV7-8 and TRBJ2-7, with a weak D call TRBD2 (6 bases). CDR1 SGHVS and CDR2 FQNEAQ come from the germline V gene. V lost 5 bases and J 7 bases, leaving 27 bases between the germline ends. The CDR3 length is 17 residues. The CDR3 is CASSPPRRVSPRGEQYF. The DNA of the CDR3 is TGTGCCAGCAGCCCACCCAGGCGTGTCTCGCCCCGGGGGGAGCAGTACTTC.

This clone was counted a single time. J is TRBJ1-2 and V is TRBV6-4; perhaps TRBD1 as D (6 bases). V was clipped by 4 bases and J by 8 bases, with 20 bases between them. CDR1 and CDR2 from the germline V gene are MRHNA and SNTAGT. The CDR3 is 15 amino acids. The CDR3 is CASSVKFRAGEGYTF. CDR3 DNA: TGTGCCAGCAGTGTAAAGTTTAGGGCAGGGGAAGGCTACACCTTC.

The chain employs TRBV15 and TRBJ1-2, with D perhaps matching TRBD1 (6 bases). V lost 1 base and J lost 4, with 10 bases in between. The germline CDR1 and CDR2 sequences are LNHNV and YYDKDF (reference sequence). This CDR3 has 14 amino acids. The CDR3 DNA sequence: TGTGCCACCAGCAGAGCAGGGGTCGCCTATGGCTACACCTTC. It translates to CATSRAGVAYGYTF.

The CDR3 nucleotides are TGTGCCAGTACCCCAAAACGATGGGGGGGCTTGAACACTGAAGCTTTCTTT. Amino acid sequence: CASTPKRWGGLNTEAFF. J is TRBJ1-1 and V is TRBV19, with D perhaps matching TRBD1 (6 bases). Germline-derived CDR1 and CDR2 are LNHDA and SQIVND (reference sequence). The CDR3 totals 17 residues. Trimming removed 7 bases from V and 0 bases from J, with 21 bases in between.

This chain links TRBV5-1 with TRBJ1-1; the D gene is possibly TRBD1 (6 bases). Trimming took 3 bases from V and 0 from J, leaving 12 bases between them. The CDR3 totals 15 residues. The germline V gene encodes CDR1 SGHRS and CDR2 YFSETQ. CDR3 nucleotide sequence: TGCGCCAGCAGCTCCGACAGGAGTATGAACACTGAAGCTTTCTTT. It specifies CASSSDRSMNTEAFF.

The chain is built from TRBV28 and TRBJ2-7; TRBD1 matches at 11 bases. Germline V gene sequence: CDR1 MDHEN, CDR2 SYDVKM. J gave up 3 bases and V 3 bases, and 4 bases lay outside the gene matches. The CDR3 totals 15 residues. CDR3 in DNA: TGTGCCAGCAGTTTGGACGGGACAGGGGGCTACGAGCAGTACTTC. It yields the protein CASSLDGTGGYEQYF.

The chain recombines TRBV5-6 with TRBJ1-1; TRBD1 matches at 10 bases. The CDR3 is 14 residues long. With V trimmed by 3 bases and J by 4 bases, 3 bases remained unmatched. Germline-derived CDR1 and CDR2 are SGHDT and YYEEEE. Written as DNA, the CDR3 is TGTGCCAGCAGCTGGGGACAGGGGAGCACTGAAGCTTTCTTT. It codes for CASSWGQGSTEAFF. The full variable domain, in which reference TRBV5-6 and TRBJ1-1 provide the parts outside the CDR3, is DAGVTQSPTHLIKTRGQQVTLRCSPKSGHDTVSWYQQALGQGPQFIFQYYEEEERQRGNFPDRFSGHQFPNYSSELNVNALLLGDSALYLCASSWGQGSTEAFFGQGTRLTVV.